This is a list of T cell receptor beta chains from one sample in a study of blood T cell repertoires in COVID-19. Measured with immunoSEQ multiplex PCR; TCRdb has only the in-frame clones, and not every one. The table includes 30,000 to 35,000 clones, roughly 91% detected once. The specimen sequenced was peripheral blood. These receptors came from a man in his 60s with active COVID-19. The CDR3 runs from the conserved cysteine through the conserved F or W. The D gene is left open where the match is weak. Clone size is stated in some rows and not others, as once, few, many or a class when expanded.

cdr3_aa: CSASSTGGYNEQFF
cdr3_nt: TGCAGTGCTAGTAGCACGGGGGGCTACAATGAGCAGTTCTTC
v_call: TRBV20-1
cdr3_length: 14
clone_size: .
d_call: TRBD2
j_call: TRBJ2-1

cdr3_aa: CASSLIRGEGHPGELFF
cdr3_nt: TGTGCCAGCAGCTTAATACGAGGTGAAGGACATCCCGGGGAGCTGTTTTTT
v_call: TRBV11-3
cdr3_length: 17
clone_size: .
d_call: .
j_call: TRBJ2-2

cdr3_aa: CASRPWTGVDQPQHF
cdr3_nt: TGTGCCAGCAGACCCTGGACAGGGGTCGACCAGCCCCAGCATTTT
v_call: TRBV2
cdr3_length: 15
clone_size: once
d_call: TRBD1
j_call: TRBJ1-5

cdr3_aa: CASSYPGGVGANVLTF
cdr3_nt: TGCGCCAGCAGCTACCCCGGGGGGGTAGGGGCCAACGTCCTGACTTTC
v_call: TRBV4-1
cdr3_length: 16
clone_size: once
d_call: TRBD2
j_call: TRBJ2-6

cdr3_aa: CASSRTSPGELFF
cdr3_nt: TGTGCCAGCAGCCGGACATCACCGGGGGAGCTGTTTTTT
v_call: TRBV11-3
cdr3_length: 13
clone_size: .
d_call: .
j_call: TRBJ2-2

cdr3_aa: CASSGSWDTQYF
cdr3_nt: TGCGCGAGCAGCGGGAGCTGGGATACGCAGTATTTT
v_call: TRBV5-1
cdr3_length: 12
clone_size: .
d_call: TRBD2
j_call: TRBJ2-3

cdr3_aa: CASSLYTSEADTQYF
cdr3_nt: TGTGCCAGCAGCTTGTACACTAGCGAAGCAGATACGCAGTATTTT
v_call: TRBV5-6
cdr3_length: 15
clone_size: .
d_call: TRBD2
j_call: TRBJ2-3

cdr3_aa: CASSLGGQGPNTGELFF
cdr3_nt: TGTGCCAGCAGCTTGGGGGGGCAGGGGCCGAACACCGGGGAGCTGTTTTTT
v_call: TRBV5-4
cdr3_length: 17
clone_size: .
d_call: .
j_call: TRBJ2-2

cdr3_aa: CASSLAAGANTDTQYF
cdr3_nt: TGTGCCAGCAGCTTAGCGGCGGGGGCAAACACAGATACGCAGTATTTT
v_call: TRBV11-2
cdr3_length: 16
clone_size: .
d_call: .
j_call: TRBJ2-3

cdr3_aa: CASSYSDPSGIYNEQFF
cdr3_nt: TGTGCCAGCAGTTACTCGGATCCTAGCGGTATTTACAATGAGCAGTTCTTC
v_call: TRBV6-2/TRBV6-3
cdr3_length: 17
clone_size: .
d_call: TRBD2
j_call: TRBJ2-1

cdr3_aa: CASTPPLAPSTDTQYF
cdr3_nt: TGTGCCAGCACCCCCCCACTAGCGCCGAGCACAGATACGCAGTATTTT
v_call: TRBV7-9
cdr3_length: 16
clone_size: .
d_call: TRBD2
j_call: TRBJ2-3

cdr3_aa: CASSRDRVSETQYF
cdr3_nt: TGTGCCAGCAGCCGGGACAGGGTTTCGGAGACCCAGTACTTC
v_call: TRBV11-2
cdr3_length: 14
clone_size: .
d_call: TRBD1
j_call: TRBJ2-5

cdr3_aa: CASSYSRGSGEQYF
cdr3_nt: TGTGCCAGCAGTTACTCTCGGGGGAGTGGAGAGCAGTACTTC
v_call: TRBV6-2/TRBV6-3
cdr3_length: 14
clone_size: .
d_call: .
j_call: TRBJ2-7

cdr3_aa: CASSQDLGGRGTGELFF
cdr3_nt: TGCGCCAGCAGCCAAGATTTGGGCGGGAGAGGGACCGGGGAGCTGTTTTTT
v_call: TRBV4-3
cdr3_length: 17
clone_size: .
d_call: TRBD2
j_call: TRBJ2-2

cdr3_aa: CAIKRDLDYGYTF
cdr3_nt: TGTGCCATCAAGCGGGATTTGGACTATGGCTACACCTTC
v_call: TRBV10-3
cdr3_length: 13
clone_size: .
d_call: .
j_call: TRBJ1-2

cdr3_aa: CASSPIGTGLMRDGYTF
cdr3_nt: TGTGCCAGCAGCCCAATAGGGACAGGTTTGATGCGGGATGGCTACACCTTC
v_call: TRBV7-9
cdr3_length: 17
clone_size: few
d_call: TRBD1
j_call: TRBJ1-2